The 2 T cell receptor beta chains listed next were all sequenced from one sample in a study of Ad26.COV2.S vaccination and SARS-CoV-2 variants. Method: immunoSEQ multiplex PCR; TCRdb's copy keeps in-frame clones and lacks some. The sample includes a few hundred thousand clones, less than 95% of them seen just once. Regarding treatment: roughly 19 received Ad26.COV2.S at low or high dose, single or two shots; several received placebo; per-sample allocation not given. Vaccine and placebo recipients were sampled on day 63 after the first injection. Sequenced here: peripheral blood, sampled in a trial of Ad26.COV2.S vaccine versus placebo. The receptors come from a person between 18 and 65 years old who received the Ad26.COV2.S COVID-19 vaccine or a placebo.

This CDR3 reads CASRLTHSNYGYTF. Here the CDR3 DNA reads TGTGCCAGCAGATTGACACATTCTAACTATGGCTACACCTTC. This chain uses TRBV27 with TRBJ1-2; D is unresolved. The CDR3 is 14 amino acids. Germline CDR1 reads MNHEY; CDR2 reads SMNVEV (reference sequence). The V end lost 6 bases, the J end lost 0 bases, and 11 bases lay between the germline ends.

The genes are TRBV18 and TRBJ2-3; D gene unclear. This CDR3 region has 14 residues. The V end lost 3 bases, the J end lost 2 bases, and 9 bases lay between the germline ends. Germline V lookup: CDR1 KGHSH, CDR2 LQKENI. CDR3 protein: CASSPEPYTDTQYF. CDR3 coding DNA: TGTGCCAGCTCACCTGAACCATACACAGATACGCAGTATTTT. The full variable domain, its missing parts supplied by reference TRBV18 and TRBJ2-3, is NAGVMQNPRHLVRRRGQEARLRCSPMKGHSHVYWYRQLPEEGLKFMVYLQKENIIDESGMPKERFSAEFPKEGPSILRIQQVVRGDSAAYFCASSPEPYTDTQYFGPGTRLTVL.